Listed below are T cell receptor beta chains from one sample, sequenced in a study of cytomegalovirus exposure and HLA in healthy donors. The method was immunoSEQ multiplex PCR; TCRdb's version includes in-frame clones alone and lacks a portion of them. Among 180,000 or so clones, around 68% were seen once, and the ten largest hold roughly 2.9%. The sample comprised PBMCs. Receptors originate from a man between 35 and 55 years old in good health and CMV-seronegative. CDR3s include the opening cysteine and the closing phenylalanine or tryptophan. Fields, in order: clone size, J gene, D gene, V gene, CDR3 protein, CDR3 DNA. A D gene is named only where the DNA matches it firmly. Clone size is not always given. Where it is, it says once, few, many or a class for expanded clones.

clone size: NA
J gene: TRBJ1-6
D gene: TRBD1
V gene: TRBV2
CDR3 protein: CASRTGTDNSPLHF
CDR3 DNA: TGTGCCAGCAGGACCGGGACAGATAATTCACCCCTCCACTTT

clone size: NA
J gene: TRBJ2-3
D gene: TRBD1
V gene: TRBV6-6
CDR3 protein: CASSFPGQGTDTQYF
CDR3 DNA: TGTGCCAGCAGTTTCCCGGGACAGGGTACAGATACGCAGTATTTT

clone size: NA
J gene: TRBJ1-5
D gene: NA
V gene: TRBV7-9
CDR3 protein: CASSLAGGTPRVNQPQHF
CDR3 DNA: TGTGCCAGCAGCTTAGCGGGAGGGACCCCAAGGGTCAATCAGCCCCAGCATTTT

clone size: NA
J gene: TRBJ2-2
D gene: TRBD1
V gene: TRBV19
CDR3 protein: CASIKQGAGTGELFF
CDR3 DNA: TGTGCCAGTATTAAACAGGGGGCCGGCACCGGGGAGCTGTTTTTT

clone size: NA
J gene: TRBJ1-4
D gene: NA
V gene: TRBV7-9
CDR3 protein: CASSARAGNEKLFF
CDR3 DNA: TGTGCCAGCAGCGCCCGGGCGGGGAATGAAAAACTGTTTTTT

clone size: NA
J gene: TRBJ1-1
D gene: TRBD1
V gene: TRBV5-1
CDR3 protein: CASSSRDRGLDTEAFF
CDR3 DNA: TGCGCCAGCAGCTCCCGGGACAGGGGGCTTGACACTGAAGCTTTCTTT

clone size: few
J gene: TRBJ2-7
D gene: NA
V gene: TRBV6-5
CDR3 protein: CASLADRQRWEQYF
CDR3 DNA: TGTGCCAGCTTAGCCGACAGACAGAGGTGGGAGCAGTACTTC

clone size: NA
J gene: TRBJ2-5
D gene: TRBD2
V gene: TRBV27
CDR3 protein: CASRKRGAGETQYF
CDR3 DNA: TGTGCCAGCAGGAAGCGGGGGGCGGGGGAGACCCAGTACTTC

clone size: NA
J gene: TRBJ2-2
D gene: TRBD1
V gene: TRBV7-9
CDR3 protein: CASSITGAAGELFF
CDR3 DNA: TGTGCCAGCAGCATCACAGGGGCGGCCGGGGAGCTGTTTTTT

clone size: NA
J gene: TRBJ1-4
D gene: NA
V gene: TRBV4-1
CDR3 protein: CASSQGGGGPAVEKLFF
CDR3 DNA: TGCGCCAGCAGCCAAGGAGGAGGCGGCCCGGCGGTTGAAAAACTGTTTTTT

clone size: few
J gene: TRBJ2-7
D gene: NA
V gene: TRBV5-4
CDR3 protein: CASSLMGAYEQYF
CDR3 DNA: TGTGCCAGCAGCTTGATGGGAGCCTACGAGCAGTACTTC

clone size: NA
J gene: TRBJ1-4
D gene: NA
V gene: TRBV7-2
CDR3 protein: CASSSGQFNEKLFF
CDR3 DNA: TGTGCCAGCAGCTCCGGACAGTTTAATGAAAAACTGTTTTTT

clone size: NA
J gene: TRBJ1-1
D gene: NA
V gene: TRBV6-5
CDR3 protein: CASSASFRTEAFF
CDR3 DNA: TGTGCCAGCAGCGCGTCTTTTCGGACTGAAGCTTTCTTT

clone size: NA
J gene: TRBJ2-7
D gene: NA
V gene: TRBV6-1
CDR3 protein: CASIRETYEQYF
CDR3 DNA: TGTGCCAGCATCCGGGAAACCTACGAGCAGTACTTC

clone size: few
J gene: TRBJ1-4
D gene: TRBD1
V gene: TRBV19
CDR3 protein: CASKDRGPSTNEKLFF
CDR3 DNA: TGTGCCAGTAAGGACAGGGGGCCCTCAACTAATGAAAAACTGTTTTTT

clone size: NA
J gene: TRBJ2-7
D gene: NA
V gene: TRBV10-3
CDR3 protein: CAIGLSYEQYF
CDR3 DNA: TGTGCCATCGGACTTTCCTACGAGCAGTACTTC

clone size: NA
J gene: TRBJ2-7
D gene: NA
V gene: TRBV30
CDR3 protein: CAWSGRLARNEQYF
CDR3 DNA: TGTGCCTGGAGTGGAAGGCTAGCGAGGAACGAGCAGTACTTC

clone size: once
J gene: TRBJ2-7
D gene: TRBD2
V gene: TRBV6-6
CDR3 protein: CASSNRLAESYEQYF
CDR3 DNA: TGTGCCAGCAGTAACCGACTAGCAGAAAGCTACGAGCAGTACTTC

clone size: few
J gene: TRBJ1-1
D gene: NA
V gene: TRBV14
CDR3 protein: CASSQDMNTEAFF
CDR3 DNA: TGTGCCAGCAGCCAAGATATGAACACTGAAGCTTTCTTT

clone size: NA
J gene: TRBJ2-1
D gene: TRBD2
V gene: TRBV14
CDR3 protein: CASSQDSSGRRLYEQFF
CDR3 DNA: TGTGCCAGCAGCCAAGATTCCAGCGGGAGACGACTTTATGAGCAGTTCTTC

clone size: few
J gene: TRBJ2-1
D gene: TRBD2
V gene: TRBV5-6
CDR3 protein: CASSPGLAGGSYNEQFF
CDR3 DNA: TGTGCCAGCAGCCCAGGACTAGCGGGAGGTAGCTACAATGAGCAGTTCTTC

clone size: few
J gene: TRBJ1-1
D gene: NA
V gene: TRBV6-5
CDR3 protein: CASSRGREGTEAFF
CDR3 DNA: TGTGCCAGCAGCAGGGGAAGGGAGGGCACTGAAGCTTTCTTT

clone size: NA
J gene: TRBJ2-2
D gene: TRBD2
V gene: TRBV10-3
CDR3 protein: CAISSPGLAGRMNTGELFF
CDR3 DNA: TGTGCCATCAGTTCACCGGGACTAGCGGGACGGATGAACACCGGGGAGCTGTTTTTT

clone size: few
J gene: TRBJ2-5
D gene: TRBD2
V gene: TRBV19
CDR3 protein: CASSRASGGQETQYF
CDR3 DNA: TGTGCCAGTAGTAGGGCTAGCGGGGGGCAAGAGACCCAGTACTTC

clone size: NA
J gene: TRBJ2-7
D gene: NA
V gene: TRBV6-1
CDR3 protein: CASSETSRFPYEQYF
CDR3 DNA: TGTGCCAGCAGTGAAACTTCCAGGTTTCCGTACGAGCAGTACTTC

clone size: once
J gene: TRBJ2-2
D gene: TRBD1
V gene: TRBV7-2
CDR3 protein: CASSSDRARFTGELFF
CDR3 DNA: TGTGCCAGCAGCTCGGACAGGGCGAGATTCACCGGGGAGCTGTTTTTT

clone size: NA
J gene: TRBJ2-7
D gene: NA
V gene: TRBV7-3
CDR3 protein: CASSLPGYEQYF
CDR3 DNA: TGTGCCAGCAGCTTGCCGGGCTACGAGCAGTACTTC

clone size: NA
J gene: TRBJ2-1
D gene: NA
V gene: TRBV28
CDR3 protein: CATAGVSYNEQFF
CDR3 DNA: TGTGCCACCGCGGGTGTCTCCTACAATGAGCAGTTCTTC

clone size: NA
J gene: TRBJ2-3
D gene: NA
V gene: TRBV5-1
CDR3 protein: CASSLDLGTDTQYF
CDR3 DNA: TGCGCCAGCAGCTTGGATCTAGGCACAGATACGCAGTATTTT

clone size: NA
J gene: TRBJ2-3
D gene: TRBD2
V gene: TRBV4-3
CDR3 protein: CASSLGTSGRGGTDTQYF
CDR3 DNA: TGCGCCAGCAGCCTAGGGACTAGCGGGAGAGGGGGCACAGATACGCAGTATTTT

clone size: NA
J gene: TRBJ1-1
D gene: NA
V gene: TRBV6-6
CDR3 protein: CASSYGGELSEAFF
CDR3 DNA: TGTGCCAGCAGTTACGGCGGGGAGTTGTCTGAAGCTTTCTTT

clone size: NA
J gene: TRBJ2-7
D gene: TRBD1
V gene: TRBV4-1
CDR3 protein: CASSSSTGRYEQYF
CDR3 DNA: TGTGCCAGCAGCTCCTCGACAGGGCGTTACGAGCAGTACTTC

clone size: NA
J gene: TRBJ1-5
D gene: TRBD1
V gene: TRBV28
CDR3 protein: CASSFPGQGYQPQHF
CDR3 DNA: TGTGCCAGCAGTTTTCCGGGACAGGGGTATCAGCCCCAGCATTTT

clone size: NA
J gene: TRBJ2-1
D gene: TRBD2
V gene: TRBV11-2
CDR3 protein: CASSLGGLASYNEQFF
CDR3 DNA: TGTGCCAGCAGCTTAGGAGGACTAGCGTCCTACAATGAGCAGTTCTTC

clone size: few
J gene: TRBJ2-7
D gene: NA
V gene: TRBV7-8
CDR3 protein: CASSPLTYEQYF
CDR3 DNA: TGTGCCAGCAGCCCCCTAACCTACGAGCAGTACTTC

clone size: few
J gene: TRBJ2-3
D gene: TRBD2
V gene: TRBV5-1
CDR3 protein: CASSTSGAHTDTQYF
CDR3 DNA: TGCGCCAGCTCTACTAGCGGGGCACACACAGATACGCAGTATTTT

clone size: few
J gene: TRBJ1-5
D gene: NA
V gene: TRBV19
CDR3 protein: CASSILAGDLFSNQPQHF
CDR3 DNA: TGTGCCAGTAGTATCCTAGCGGGGGATTTATTTAGCAATCAGCCCCAGCATTTT

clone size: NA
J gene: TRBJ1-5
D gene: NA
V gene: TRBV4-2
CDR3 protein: CASSPLGEGQQPQHF
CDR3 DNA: TGTGCCAGCAGCCCCCTGGGGGAGGGGCAACAGCCCCAGCATTTT

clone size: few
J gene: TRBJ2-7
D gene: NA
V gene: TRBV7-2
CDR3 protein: CASVFGGAYEQYF
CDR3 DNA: TGTGCCAGCGTTTTTGGGGGCGCCTACGAGCAGTACTTC

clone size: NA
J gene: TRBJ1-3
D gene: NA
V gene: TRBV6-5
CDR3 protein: CASSYSSGGDGNTIYF
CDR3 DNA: TGTGCCAGCAGTTACTCGTCGGGGGGGGACGGCAACACCATATATTTT